This T cell receptor beta chain derives from a study of T cells in Graves' hyperthyroidism and ophthalmopathy. Amplification of TCR beta CDR3 regions used RNA as the template. Primed by the HTBI set, a first-round RT-PCR was run on the TCR CDR3. TCRdb ran MiXCR on the multiplex PCR reads and lists one entry per CDR3 protein. Among about 210,000 distinct CDR3 sequences, approximately 16% were seen once, and the ten largest hold roughly two fifths. General study points: In blood, most of the thyroid clonotypes expanded above 0.001 were also present.

This clonotype was seen repeatedly, ten times or more. Antigen: not known. There are 14 residues in the CDR3. CDR1 SGHKS and CDR2 YYEKEE come from the germline V gene (reference sequence). The V and J ends lost 4 bases and 3 bases, in that order; junction bases with no gene match: 5. Stable hyperthyroidism: no ophthalmopathy progression over 18 months of follow-up. V gene TRBV5-5 combines with J gene TRBJ2-3, with 7 bases fitting TRBD1. The clonotype comes from a man in his forties with Graves' hyperthyroidism. The specimen was blood. CDR3 loop: CASSNRGRTDTQYF. In DNA, the CDR3 is TGTGCCAGCAGCAACAGGGGCCGAACAGATACGCAGTATTTT.